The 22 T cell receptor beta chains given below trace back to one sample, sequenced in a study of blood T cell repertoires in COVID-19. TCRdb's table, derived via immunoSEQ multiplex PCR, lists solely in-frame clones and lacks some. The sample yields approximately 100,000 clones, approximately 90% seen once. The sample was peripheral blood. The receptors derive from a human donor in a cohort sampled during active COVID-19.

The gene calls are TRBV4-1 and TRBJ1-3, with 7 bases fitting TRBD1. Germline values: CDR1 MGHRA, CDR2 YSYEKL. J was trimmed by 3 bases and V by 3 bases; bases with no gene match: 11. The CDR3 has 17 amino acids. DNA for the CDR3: TGCGCCAGCAGCCACTCTCTCAAAGGGACAGTTGGAAACACCATATATTTT. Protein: CASSHSLKGTVGNTIYF.

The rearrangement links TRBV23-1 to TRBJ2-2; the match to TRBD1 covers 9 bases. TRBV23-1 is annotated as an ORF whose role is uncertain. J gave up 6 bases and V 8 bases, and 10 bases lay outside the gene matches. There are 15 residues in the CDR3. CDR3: CASLRPDRGAGELFF. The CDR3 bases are TGCGCCAGCTTGCGGCCAGACAGGGGGGCCGGGGAGCTGTTTTTT.

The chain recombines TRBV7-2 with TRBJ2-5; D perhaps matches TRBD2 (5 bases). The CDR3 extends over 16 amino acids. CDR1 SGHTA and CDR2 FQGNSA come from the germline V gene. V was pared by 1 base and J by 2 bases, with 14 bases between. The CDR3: CASSLGERRTQETQYF. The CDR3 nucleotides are TGTGCCAGCAGCTTAGGGGAGCGGAGAACTCAAGAGACCCAGTACTTC.

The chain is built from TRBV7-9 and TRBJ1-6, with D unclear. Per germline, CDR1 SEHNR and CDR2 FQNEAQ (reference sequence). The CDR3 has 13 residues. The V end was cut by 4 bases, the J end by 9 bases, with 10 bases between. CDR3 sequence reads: CASSSLVGSPLHF. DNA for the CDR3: TGTGCCAGCAGCTCGCTAGTGGGTTCACCCCTCCACTTT. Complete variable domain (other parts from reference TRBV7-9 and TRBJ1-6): DTGVSQNPRHKITKRGQNVTFRCDPISEHNRLYWYRQTLGQGPEFLTYFQNEAQLEKSRLLSDRFSAERPKGSFSTLEIQRTEQGDSAMYLCASSSLVGSPLHFGNGTRLTVT.

CDR3 region: CASRLRGDNEQFF. The DNA of the CDR3 is TGTGCCAGCCGGCTCCGAGGAGACAATGAGCAGTTCTTC. The rearrangement links TRBV12-3 or TRBV12-4 to TRBJ2-1, with D unclear. V lost 8 bases and J 5 bases, leaving 13 bases between the germline ends. The CDR3 runs 13 residues.

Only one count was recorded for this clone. Written as DNA, the CDR3 is TGCGCCAGCAGCTTAACAGGGGGCCGGAGCACTGAAGCTTTCTTT. It is translated as CASSLTGGRSTEAFF. The chain is built from TRBV5-1 and TRBJ1-1; 9 bases match TRBD1. Germline V gene sequence: CDR1 SGHRS, CDR2 YFSETQ. The V gene end was trimmed by 2 bases and the J gene end by 4 bases; junction bases not matched to a gene: 6. The CDR3 is made up of 15 amino acids.

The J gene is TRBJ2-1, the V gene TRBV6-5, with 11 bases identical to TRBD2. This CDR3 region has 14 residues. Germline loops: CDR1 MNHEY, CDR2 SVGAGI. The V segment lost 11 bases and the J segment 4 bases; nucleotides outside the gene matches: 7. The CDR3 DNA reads TGTGCCGCGGGGGCTAGCGGGAGGTACAATGAGCAGTTCTTC. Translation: CAAGASGRYNEQFF.

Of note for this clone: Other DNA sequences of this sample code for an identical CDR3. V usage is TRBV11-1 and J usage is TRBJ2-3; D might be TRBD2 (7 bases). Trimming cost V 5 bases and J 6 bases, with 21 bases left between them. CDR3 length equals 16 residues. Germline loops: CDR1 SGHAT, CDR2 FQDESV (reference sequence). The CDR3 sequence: CASSPLGGGGRDTQYF. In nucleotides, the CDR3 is TGTGCCAGCAGCCCACTGGGGGGCGGGGGTCGGGATACGCAGTATTTT.

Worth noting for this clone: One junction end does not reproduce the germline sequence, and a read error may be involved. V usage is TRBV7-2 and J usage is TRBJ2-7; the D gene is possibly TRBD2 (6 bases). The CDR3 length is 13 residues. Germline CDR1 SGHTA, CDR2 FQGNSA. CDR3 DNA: TGTGCCAACAGCTTGGGGGGAGTCTACGAGCAGTACTTC. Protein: CANSLGGVYEQYF.

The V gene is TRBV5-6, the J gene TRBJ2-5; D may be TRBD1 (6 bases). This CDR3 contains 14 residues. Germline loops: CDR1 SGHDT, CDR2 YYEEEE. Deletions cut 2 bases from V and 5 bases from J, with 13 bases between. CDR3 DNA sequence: TGTGCCAGCAGCTTTTCAGGGGCGGGTGAGACCCAGTACTTC. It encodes CASSFSGAGETQYF.

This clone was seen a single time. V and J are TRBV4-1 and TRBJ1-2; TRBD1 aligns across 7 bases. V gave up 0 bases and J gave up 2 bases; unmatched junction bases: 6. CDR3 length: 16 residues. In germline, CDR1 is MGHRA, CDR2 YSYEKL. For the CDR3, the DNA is TGCGCCAGCAGCCAAGAAGGGTGGGGACAGAACTATGGCTACACCTTC. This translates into CASSQEGWGQNYGYTF.

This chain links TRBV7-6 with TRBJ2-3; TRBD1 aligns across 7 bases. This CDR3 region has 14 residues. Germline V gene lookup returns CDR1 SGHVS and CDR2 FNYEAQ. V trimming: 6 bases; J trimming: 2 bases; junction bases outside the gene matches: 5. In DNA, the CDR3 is TGTGCCAGCAGGACAGGGCCAAACACAGATACGCAGTATTTT. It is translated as CASRTGPNTDTQYF. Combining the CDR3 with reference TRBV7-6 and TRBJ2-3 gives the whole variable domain GAGVSQSPRYKVTKRGQDVALRCDPISGHVSLYWYRQALGQGPEFLTYFNYEAQQDKSGLPNDRFSAERPEGSISTLTIQRTEQRDSAMYRCASRTGPNTDTQYFGPGTRLTVL.

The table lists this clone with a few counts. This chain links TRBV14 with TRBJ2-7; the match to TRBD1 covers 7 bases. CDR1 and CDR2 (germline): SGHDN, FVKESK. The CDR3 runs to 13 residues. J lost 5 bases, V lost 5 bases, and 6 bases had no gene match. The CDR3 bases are TGTGCCAGCAGCACCCGACAGGGCCACGAGCAGTACTTC. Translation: CASSTRQGHEQYF.

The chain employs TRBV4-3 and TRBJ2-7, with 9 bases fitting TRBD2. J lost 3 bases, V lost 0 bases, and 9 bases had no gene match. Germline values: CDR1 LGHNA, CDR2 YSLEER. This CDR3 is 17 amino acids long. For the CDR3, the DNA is TGCGCCAGCAGCCAAGAGGAGTTGCTAGCGGGGTTCTACGAGCAGTACTTC. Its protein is CASSQEELLAGFYEQYF.

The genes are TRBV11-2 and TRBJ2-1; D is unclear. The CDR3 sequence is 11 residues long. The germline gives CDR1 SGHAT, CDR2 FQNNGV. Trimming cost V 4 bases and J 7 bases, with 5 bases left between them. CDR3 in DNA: TGTGCCAGCAGCTCCTTAAATGAGCAGTTCTTC. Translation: CASSSLNEQFF.

The CDR3 DNA is TGTGCCAGCAGCCAAGGTTTCGGGGGTTCTGAAGCTTTCTTT. This translates into CASSQGFGGSEAFF. This chain uses TRBV3-1 (or the pseudogene TRBV3-2) with TRBJ1-1; D may be TRBD1 (5 bases). CDR3 size: 14 residues. With 1 base removed from V and 6 bases from J, the gap between germline ends came to 12 bases. CDR1 and CDR2 (germline): LGHDT, YNNKEL (reference sequence).

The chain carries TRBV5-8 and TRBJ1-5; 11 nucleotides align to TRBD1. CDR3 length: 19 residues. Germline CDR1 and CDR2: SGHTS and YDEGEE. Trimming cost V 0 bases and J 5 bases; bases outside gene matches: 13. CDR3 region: CASSLVAWDRGGSDQPQHF. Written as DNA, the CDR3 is TGTGCCAGCAGCTTGGTAGCCTGGGACAGGGGGGGATCGGATCAGCCCCAGCATTTT.

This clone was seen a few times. Here the CDR3 DNA reads TGTGCCAGCTCACCACGACTAGCCAATGAGCAGTTCTTC. Translating it yields CASSPRLANEQFF. The V and J genes are TRBV18 and TRBJ2-1; 7 bases match TRBD2. With V trimmed by 1 base and J by 6 bases, 0 bases remained unmatched. Germline values: CDR1 KGHSH, CDR2 LQKENI. This CDR3 has 13 residues.

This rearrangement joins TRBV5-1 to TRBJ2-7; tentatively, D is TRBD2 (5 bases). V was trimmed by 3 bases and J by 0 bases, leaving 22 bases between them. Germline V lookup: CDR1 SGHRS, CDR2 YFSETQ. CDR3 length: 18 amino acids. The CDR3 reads CASSSGLAIAFGSYEQYF. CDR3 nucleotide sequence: TGCGCCAGCAGCTCCGGCCTAGCAATTGCTTTCGGCTCCTACGAGCAGTACTTC.

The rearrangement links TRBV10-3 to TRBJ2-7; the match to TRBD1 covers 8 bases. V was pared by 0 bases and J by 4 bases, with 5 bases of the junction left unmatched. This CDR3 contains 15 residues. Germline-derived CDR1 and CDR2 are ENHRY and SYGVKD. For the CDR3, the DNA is TGTGCCATCAGTGAGTCGGACAGGGCAAGGTACGAGCAGTACTTC. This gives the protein CAISESDRARYEQYF.

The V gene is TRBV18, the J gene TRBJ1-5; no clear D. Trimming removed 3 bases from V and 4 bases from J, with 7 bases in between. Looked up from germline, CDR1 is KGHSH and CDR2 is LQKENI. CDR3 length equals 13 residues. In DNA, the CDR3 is TGTGCCAGCTCACCTCACAAAAATCAGCCCCAGCATTTT. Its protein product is CASSPHKNQPQHF.

The CDR3 loop is CASTLTAHTEAFF. The CDR3 region has the DNA TGTGCCAGCACCCTGACAGCTCACACTGAAGCTTTCTTT. The chain couples TRBV7-8 to TRBJ1-1, with D perhaps TRBD1 (5 bases). This CDR3 comprises 13 residues. Trimming shortened V by 7 bases and J by 3 bases, and 12 bases separated the two germline ends. Germline CDR1 reads SGHVS; CDR2 reads FQNEAQ.